Listed here are 19 T cell receptor beta chains from one sample, sequenced in a study of tumor and adjacent non-tumor tissue in lung cancer. The library came from three nested PCR rounds adapted from ARM-PCR protocols. TCRdb independently ran MiXCR on the multiplex PCR reads; one entry per CDR3 protein. The data show roughly 82,000 distinct CDR3 sequences, with about 77% seen just once and 20% to 25% held by the top ten. This sample's RNA came from whole unsorted tissue. This non-tumor lung sample came from over 3 cm beyond the tumor edge. Input material: distant non-tumor lung tissue. Source of these receptors: a woman between 45 and 60 years old with non-small cell lung cancer.

The table lists this clonotype with many counts. The chain joins TRBV6-1 to TRBJ2-7; no firm D call. CDR1 is MNHNS, CDR2 SASEGT, per germline. Between the trimmed V and J ends, which lost 7 bases and 7 bases, there was a span of 17 bases. The CDR3 is made up of 13 amino acids. CDR3 in amino acids: CASTGLETWEQYF. CDR3 nucleotides: TGTGCCAGCACTGGTCTGGAGACGTGGGAGCAGTACTTC.

Regarding this clonotype: The CDR3 ends on some other residue instead of the conserved phenylalanine or tryptophan, so this is likely a read error. The chain couples TRBV18 to TRBJ2-7; possible D gene TRBD1, 6 bases. The V gene's germline CDR1 is KGHSH and CDR2 LQKENI. The CDR3 runs 17 residues. The CDR3 here is CDSSPDRFRVGSYEQYL. CDR3 nucleotide sequence: TGTGACAGCTCACCAGACAGGTTCCGGGTCGGTTCCTACGAGCAGTACCTC.

With regard to this clonotype: Since the CDR3 does not end with the conserved phenylalanine or tryptophan, this likely comes from a read error. The chain employs TRBV5-1 and TRBJ2-2, with TRBD1 matching over 12 bases. Germline loops: CDR1 SGHRS, CDR2 YFSETQ. The CDR3 contains 16 residues. The chain's CDR3 is CASSFMGQGATGELFY. DNA of the CDR3: TGTGCCAGCAGCTTCATGGGACAGGGGGCCACCGGGGAGCTGTTTTAT.

Regarding this clonotype: A single base separates this from a much larger clone, so it may be a read error. This chain joins TRBV11-2 and TRBJ2-1; D gene ambiguous. Trimming shortened V by 5 bases and J by 0 bases, and 11 bases separated the two germline ends. This CDR3 has 15 residues. The germline gives CDR1 SGHAT, CDR2 FQNNGV. The CDR3 here is CASSATNGSYNEQFF. For the CDR3, the DNA is TGTGCCAGCAGCGCAACTAACGGCTCCTACAATGAGCAGTTCTTC.

Turning to this clonotype: The junction does not match germline at one end; this may be a read error. This rearrangement joins TRBV4-1 to TRBJ1-5; D is unclear. There are 15 residues in the CDR3. Germline values: CDR1 MGHRA, CDR2 YSYEKL. In DNA, the CDR3 is TGCGCCAGCAACCAAGTTCCCGGGAGCAATCGGCCCCAGCATTTT. It encodes CASNQVPGSNRPQHF.

The chain links TRBV6-1 to TRBJ2-1, with D perhaps matching TRBD1 (6 bases). The CDR3 loop spans 15 amino acids. Germline assignment: CDR1 MNHNS and CDR2 SASEGT. The V and J ends lost 7 bases and 2 bases respectively, with 15 bases between them. This CDR3 reads CASTKVEGAYNEQFF. DNA for the CDR3: TGTGCCAGCACAAAGGTAGAGGGGGCCTACAATGAGCAGTTCTTC.

In the case of this clonotype: Relative to the germline gene, one junction end is altered; a read error may explain this. The rearrangement links TRBV11-2 to TRBJ2-1; no definite D call. Germline V gives CDR1 SGHAT, CDR2 FQNNGV. The CDR3 totals 13 residues. The CDR3 region has the DNA TGTGCTAGCAGCTTAGAAGATAACATTGAGCAGTTCTTC. Translating gives CASSLEDNIEQFF.

This chain's CDR3 is CSVELESQKTYEQYF. The CDR3 nucleotides read TGCAGCGTTGAGCTCGAATCACAGAAAACCTACGAGCAGTACTTC. The chain has TRBV29-1 and TRBJ2-7; no clear D. The CDR3 is 15 residues long. V lost 3 bases and J lost 2, with 17 bases in between. Germline CDR1 reads SQVTM; CDR2 reads ANQGSEA.

A remark on this clonotype: At one of its ends the junction is not consistent with the germline gene, which may arise from a read error. The chain combines TRBV5-1 with TRBJ2-6; D is perhaps TRBD1 (5 bases). The germline CDR1 and CDR2 sequences are SGHRS and YFSETQ. This CDR3 is 16 amino acids long. The CDR3 loop is CASSTGGISRANVLTF. CDR3 sequence (DNA): TGCGCTAGCAGTACAGGCGGCATCTCTCGGGCCAACGTCCTGACTTTC.

As to this clonotype: A read error may produce the germline difference seen at one junction end. This chain connects TRBV20-1 to TRBJ2-5; TRBD2 matches 8 bases. The CDR3 is made up of 16 amino acids. Germline values: CDR1 DFQATT, CDR2 SNEGSKA (reference sequence). The CDR3 nucleotides read TGCAGAGCTAGAGACCACCTTGCGGGAGGTTGGGAGACCCAGTACTTC. Translating it yields CRARDHLAGGWETQYF.

V usage is TRBV6-6 and J usage is TRBJ2-7; D is unresolved. CDR1 is MNHNY, CDR2 SVGAGI, per germline (reference sequence). This CDR3 contains 12 residues. V dropped 0 bases and J dropped 10 bases, with 10 bases sitting between them. CDR3 protein: CASSYSLVEQYF. CDR3 DNA sequence: TGTGCCAGCAGTTACTCGTTGGTCGAACAGTACTTC.

This chain joins TRBV6-5 and TRBJ2-6; D is unclear. V gave up 8 bases and J gave up 3 bases, with 5 bases separating them. The germline V gene encodes CDR1 MNHEY and CDR2 SVGAGI. The CDR3 covers 12 residues. CDR3 sequence: CASGHGANVLTF. The CDR3 coding sequence is TGTGCCAGCGGTCATGGGGCCAACGTCCTGACTTTC.

This clonotype has ten or more counts. The gene calls are TRBV6-5 and TRBJ2-7; a possible D gene is TRBD1 (5 bases). Trimming cost V 6 bases and J 4 bases, with 28 bases left between them. CDR1 MNHEY and CDR2 SVGAGI come from the germline V gene. The CDR3 length is 18 residues. The CDR3 is CASSPPQGDREAGYEQYF. CDR3 sequence (DNA): TGTGCCAGCAGCCCACCCCAGGGCGACCGCGAAGCCGGGTACGAGCAGTACTTC.

This clonotype has only one observation. V and J are TRBV11-2 and TRBJ1-1; D is unresolved. There are 11 residues in the CDR3. Germline V CDR1 and CDR2: SGHAT, FQNNGV. With 10 bases removed from V and 0 bases from J, the gap between germline ends came to 6 bases. CDR3: CAISLNTEAFF. The CDR3 DNA is TGTGCCATTAGCTTGAACACTGAAGCTTTCTTT.

A single count supports this clonotype. The missing conserved phenylalanine or tryptophan at the end of this CDR3 makes a read error likely. The V gene is TRBV30, the J gene TRBJ2-7; D is perhaps TRBD1 or TRBD2 (5 bases each). This CDR3 has 12 residues. The germline CDR1 and CDR2 sequences are GTSNPN and SVGIG (reference sequence). The CDR3 DNA follows: TGTACCTGGAGCGAGGGGAACCACGAGCAGTACCTC. It specifies CTWSEGNHEQYL.

This rearrangement joins TRBV28 to TRBJ1-6; 8 nucleotides align to TRBD1. Germline lookup yields CDR1 MDHEN and CDR2 SYDVKM. The trim removed 6 bases at V and 11 bases at J, leaving 12 bases unmatched. This CDR3 region has 15 residues. The CDR3, as DNA: TGTGCCAGCAGAACCGTGACAGGGGCCCAGCCACCCCTCCACTTT. Encoded protein: CASRTVTGAQPPLHF.

This clonotype was seen a few times. At one of its ends the junction is not consistent with the germline gene, which may arise from a read error. The genes are TRBV20-1 and TRBJ2-3, with 9 bases identical to TRBD2. This CDR3 has 15 amino acids. Germline lookup yields CDR1 DFQATT and CDR2 SNEGSKA (reference sequence). CDR3 nucleotides: TGCGGTGCTAGAAACCCCGGGACTAGCACGGATACGCAGTATTTT. It specifies CGARNPGTSTDTQYF.

As concerns this clonotype: This CDR3 is missing its conserved last phenylalanine or tryptophan, likely due to a read error. Because the CDR3's place on the DNA is in doubt, the DNA is left out and the CDR3 is given as listed by TCRdb. The J gene is TRBJ2-1, the V gene TRBV29-1. CDR1 and CDR2 from the germline V gene are SQVTM and ANQGSEA. The CDR3 has 12 amino acids, counting both end residues. The CDR3 loop is CSVEKGYNEQLS.

This clonotype was recorded at least ten times. V gene TRBV5-1 combines with J gene TRBJ2-7; D gene uncertain. The CDR3 extends over 11 amino acids. Germline CDR1 is SGHRS and CDR2 is YFSETQ. V dropped 8 bases and J dropped 1 base, with 7 bases sitting between them. Here the CDR3 reads CASMGSYEQYF. The CDR3 DNA reads TGCGCCAGTATGGGATCCTACGAGCAGTACTTC.